These 2 T cell receptor beta chains were all obtained from the same sample, sequenced in a study of response to subunit inactivated influenza vaccine. TCRdb re-called the RT-PCR reads through MiXCR, storing one row per CDR3 protein. The sample lists more than 150,000 distinct CDR3 sequences; about 10% were seen once. Sequenced here: CD8+ T cells sorted from PBMCs, sampled around 25 months after vaccination. These receptors were taken from a man between 50 and 69 years old who received an inactivated influenza vaccine.

This chain connects TRBV2 to TRBJ1-3; D remains unclear. Deletions cut 4 bases from V and 1 base from J, with 5 bases between. Germline V gene data show CDR1 as SNHLY and CDR2 as FYNNEI. This CDR3 has 13 amino acids. DNA of the CDR3: TGTGCCAGCAGTGGTTGGTCTGGAAACACCATATATTTT. This sequence encodes CASSGWSGNTIYF.

V usage is TRBV11-2 and J usage is TRBJ2-2; the D is unclear. V shed 5 bases and J shed 5 bases, with 0 bases lying between them. Germline V lookup: CDR1 SGHAT, CDR2 FQNNGV. The CDR3 runs to 10 residues. Here the CDR3 DNA reads TGTGCCAGCAGCACCGGGGAGCTGTTTTTT. It encodes CASSTGELFF.